The rows below give T cell receptor beta chains drawn from one sample of a study of control samples from healthy donors and cancer patients. The method was immunoSEQ multiplex PCR; TCRdb's version includes in-frame clones alone and lacks a portion of them. Among fewer than 200,000 clones, under 96% were seen once, and the ten largest hold under 1.2%. The sequenced sample consisted of blood. These receptors all stem from a woman aged 30 to 39 in good health. The CDR3 runs from the conserved cysteine through the conserved F or W. D genes are given only for firm matches. Clone sizes are given selectively: once, few, many, or a class where the clone is expanded.

V: TRBV24-1; size: .; J: TRBJ2-1; D: TRBD1; CDR3: CATSDPGQGPNEQFF; DNA: TGTGCCACCAGTGACCCGGGACAGGGGCCAAATGAGCAGTTCTTC
V: TRBV27; size: once; J: TRBJ2-7; D: TRBD1; CDR3: CASRQGTREQYF; DNA: TGTGCCAGCAGACAGGGGACGAGGGAGCAGTACTTC
V: TRBV24-1; size: .; J: TRBJ2-7; D: TRBD2; CDR3: CATSDRTSGRFDEQYF; DNA: TGTGCCACCAGTGACCGGACTAGCGGGAGATTCGACGAGCAGTACTTC
V: TRBV5-8; size: .; J: TRBJ2-4; D: TRBD2; CDR3: CASSRILGGDIQYF; DNA: TGTGCCAGCAGCCGGATTCTTGGGGGGGACATTCAGTACTTC
V: TRBV2; size: .; J: TRBJ1-2; D: TRBD1; CDR3: CASRAAGQGNYGYTF; DNA: TGTGCCAGCAGGGCGGCCGGACAGGGCAACTATGGCTACACCTTC
V: TRBV9; size: .; J: TRBJ2-5; D: .; CDR3: CASSVSQQETQYF; DNA: TGTGCCAGCAGCGTAAGCCAGCAAGAGACCCAGTACTTC
V: TRBV5-1; size: .; J: TRBJ2-3; D: .; CDR3: CASSREGGGLGDTQYF; DNA: TGCGCCAGCAGTAGAGAGGGCGGGGGCCTTGGGGATACGCAGTATTTT
V: TRBV4-1; size: .; J: TRBJ1-1; D: .; CDR3: CASSFGQLNTEAFF; DNA: TGCGCCAGCAGCTTCGGACAGTTGAACACTGAAGCTTTCTTT
V: TRBV9; size: .; J: TRBJ2-7; D: TRBD2; CDR3: CASSVGWGGHHEQYF; DNA: TGTGCCAGCAGCGTAGGATGGGGGGGTCACCACGAGCAGTACTTC
V: TRBV6-5; size: .; J: TRBJ1-4; D: .; CDR3: CASSVGAENEKLFF; DNA: TGTGCCAGCAGCGTCGGGGCAGAGAATGAAAAACTGTTTTTT
V: TRBV7-2; size: .; J: TRBJ2-7; D: .; CDR3: CASSPQGGDEQYF; DNA: TGTGCCAGCAGCCCCCAGGGAGGTGACGAGCAGTACTTC
V: TRBV28; size: .; J: TRBJ1-2; D: .; CDR3: CASTLRANYGYTF; DNA: TGTGCCAGCACCCTAAGAGCTAACTATGGCTACACCTTC
V: TRBV28; size: .; J: TRBJ2-5; D: .; CDR3: CASSRDRRTQYF; DNA: TGTGCCAGCAGCAGAGATCGAAGGACCCAGTACTTC
V: TRBV9; size: .; J: TRBJ2-7; D: .; CDR3: CASSVGAQSSYEQYF; DNA: TGTGCCAGCAGCGTAGGAGCGCAGTCTTCCTACGAGCAGTACTTC
V: TRBV12-3/TRBV12-4; size: .; J: TRBJ1-6; D: TRBD1; CDR3: CASSPGGNSPLHF; DNA: TGTGCCAGCAGTCCAGGGGGAAATTCACCCCTCCACTTT
V: TRBV2; size: .; J: TRBJ1-2; D: TRBD1; CDR3: CASRRDRGLYGYTF; DNA: TGTGCCAGCCGACGGGACAGGGGCCTCTATGGCTACACCTTC
V: TRBV6-5; size: .; J: TRBJ1-5; D: TRBD1; CDR3: CASRGTGSLQPQHF; DNA: TGTGCCAGCCGGGGGACAGGGAGTCTTCAGCCCCAGCATTTT
V: TRBV7-3; size: .; J: TRBJ2-1; D: .; CDR3: CASSLGAGYNEQFF; DNA: TGTGCCAGCAGCCTAGGGGCGGGATACAATGAGCAGTTCTTC
V: TRBV29-1; size: few; J: TRBJ2-7; D: .; CDR3: CSVESSYEQYF; DNA: TGCAGCGTTGAATCTTCCTACGAGCAGTACTTC
V: TRBV12-3/TRBV12-4; size: .; J: TRBJ2-2; D: .; CDR3: CASTIGIGELFF; DNA: TGTGCCAGCACTATAGGGATCGGGGAGCTGTTTTTT
V: TRBV5-6; size: .; J: TRBJ2-7; D: .; CDR3: CASSLEGAGEQYF; DNA: TGTGCCAGCAGCTTGGAGGGGGCGGGGGAGCAGTACTTC
V: TRBV6-5; size: .; J: TRBJ1-2; D: .; CDR3: CASSSSGVAYGYTF; DNA: .
V: TRBV28; size: .; J: TRBJ2-2; D: .; CDR3: CASTPSGGPGELFF; DNA: TGTGCCAGCACCCCATCCGGGGGGCCCGGGGAGCTGTTTTTT
V: TRBV19; size: .; J: TRBJ1-5; D: TRBD1; CDR3: CASSIVAGGKQPQHF; DNA: TGTGCCAGTAGTATAGTGGCAGGGGGCAAACAGCCCCAGCATTTT